These 24 T cell receptor beta chains came from one sample sequenced in a study of cytomegalovirus exposure and HLA in healthy donors. PCR involved 60 Vbeta and 13 Jbeta primers. Sequencing used immunoSEQ multiplex PCR; TCRdb keeps in-frame clones, though not all of them. The sample includes tens of thousands of clones, approximately 70% of them seen just once. The sample taken for sequencing was PBMCs. The receptor set was obtained from a male donor in good health and CMV-seropositive.

The chain employs TRBV4-2 and TRBJ2-3; 7 nucleotides align to TRBD2. With 3 bases clipped from V and 0 bases from J, the junction kept 9 bases outside the gene matches. The CDR3 extends over 17 amino acids. Germline lookup yields CDR1 LGHNA and CDR2 YNFKEQ. The DNA of the CDR3 is TGTGCCAGCAGCCAGGGGCCCGGGGGGAGCAGCACAGATACGCAGTATTTT. Residues: CASSQGPGGSSTDTQYF.

The sample holds a few counts of this clone. The chain is built from TRBV23-1 and TRBJ1-2; 8 positions match TRBD1. TRBV23-1 is treated as an ORF (open reading frame) with a function not yet certain. The CDR3 covers 15 residues. Germline trimming cut 6 bases from V and 8 bases from J; bases unmatched to any gene: 14. The CDR3 DNA reads TGCGCCAGCAGCCACGAGGGACAGGCCCTATCGGGCTACACCTTC. This gives the protein CASSHEGQALSGYTF.

The V and J genes are TRBV11-2 and TRBJ2-5, with 10 nucleotides matching TRBD2. The V segment lost 8 bases and the J segment 2 bases; nucleotides outside the gene matches: 11. Per the germline V gene, CDR1 is SGHAT and CDR2 is FQNNGV. The CDR3 consists of 16 residues. The CDR3 coding sequence is TGTGCCAGCCGACCACTAGCGGGACCTTCTCAAGAGACCCAGTACTTC. The encoded protein is CASRPLAGPSQETQYF.

The chain combines TRBV18 with TRBJ2-5, with TRBD2 as a possible D gene (5 bases). The CDR3 covers 16 residues. Between the trimmed V and J ends, which lost 3 bases and 4 bases, there was a span of 18 bases. Germline-derived CDR1 and CDR2 are KGHSH and LQKENI. The CDR3 nucleotides are TGTGCCAGCTCACCTCAAGACGGGGTTGGTGGAGAGACCCAGTACTTC. Translation: CASSPQDGVGGETQYF.

The chain carries TRBV11-2 and TRBJ2-6, with D unresolved. V lost 9 bases and J lost 4, with 13 bases in between. Germline values: CDR1 SGHAT, CDR2 FQNNGV. The length of the CDR3 is 14 residues. The CDR3: CASEVSPGANVLTF. DNA for the CDR3: TGTGCCAGTGAGGTCAGCCCCGGGGCCAACGTCCTGACTTTC.

This sequence joins TRBV9 and TRBJ2-3; D unresolved. The germline CDR1 and CDR2 sequences are SGDLS and YYNGEE. The V gene lost 2 bases and the J gene lost 6 bases, with 16 bases spanning the gap. The CDR3 is 15 amino acids. For the CDR3, the DNA is TGTGCCAGCAGCGTCGCCTCCACCGGTCTTGATACGCAGTATTTT. This sequence encodes CASSVASTGLDTQYF.

With respect to this clone: Sequence at one end of the junction differs from germline and may be a read error. The rearrangement uses TRBV7-9 and TRBJ2-7, with 8 bases aligning to TRBD1. The CDR3 runs to 16 residues. The V gene's germline CDR1 is SEHNR and CDR2 FQNEAQ (reference sequence). The CDR3 DNA follows: TGTTCCAGCAGCTTAGGAGTAGGCAGGGGGCGTGACGAGCAGTACTTC. This translates into CSSSLGVGRGRDEQYF.

The chain couples TRBV2 to TRBJ1-1; maybe TRBD1 (6 bases). Germline lookup yields CDR1 SNHLY and CDR2 FYNNEI. Between the trimmed V and J ends, which lost 3 bases and 5 bases, there was a span of 13 bases. This CDR3 spans 14 amino acids. Here the CDR3 reads CASSDQGRRTEAFF. DNA for the CDR3: TGTGCCAGCAGTGACCAGGGGCGAAGGACTGAAGCTTTCTTT.

The chain has TRBV6-5 and TRBJ2-7; TRBD2 aligns across 11 bases. The CDR3 is made up of 15 amino acids. V gave up 2 bases and J gave up 3 bases; unmatched junction bases: 3. Germline V CDR1 and CDR2: MNHEY, SVGAGI. The CDR3 nucleotides read TGTGCCAGCAGTTACGGCCTAGCGGGGGGCTACGAGCAGTACTTC. It translates to CASSYGLAGGYEQYF.

The V and J genes are TRBV5-6 and TRBJ2-5; D is uncertain. The tail of the sequence fits TRBJ2-7 better, so the J call may be wrong. The CDR3 covers 13 residues. Germline V gene data show CDR1 as SGHDT and CDR2 as YYEEEE. The CDR3: CASSLAGFYEQYF. The CDR3 DNA follows: TGTGCCAGCAGCTTGGCGGGTTTCTACGAGCAGTACTTC.

In nucleotides, the CDR3 is TGTGCCAGCAGCGTAGGGGACAGGTTGAGAGAGACCCAGTACTTC. This gives the protein CASSVGDRLRETQYF. V is TRBV9 and J is TRBJ2-5; 8 bases fit TRBD1. Germline V lookup: CDR1 SGDLS, CDR2 YYNGEE. V gave up 0 bases and J gave up 4 bases; unmatched junction bases: 5. There are 15 residues in the CDR3.

The chain is built from TRBV15 and TRBJ2-5; 7 nucleotides match TRBD1. The CDR3 covers 16 residues. V was clipped by 1 base and J by 1 base; unmatched bases: 6. CDR1 LNHNV and CDR2 YYDKDF come from the germline V gene (reference sequence). This CDR3 is CATSRGEGTVQETQYF. In nucleotides, the CDR3 is TGTGCCACCAGCAGAGGCGAGGGGACAGTCCAAGAGACCCAGTACTTC.

The chain couples TRBV9 to TRBJ1-1; D gene ambiguous. V was trimmed by 0 bases and J by 0 bases, leaving 9 bases between them. CDR1 and CDR2 from the germline V gene are SGDLS and YYNGEE. The CDR3 covers 15 residues. CDR3 region: CASSVGGFMNTEAFF. DNA of the CDR3: TGTGCCAGCAGCGTAGGAGGGTTCATGAACACTGAAGCTTTCTTT.

The genes are TRBV7-2 and TRBJ2-3; 9 nucleotides agree with TRBD1. Germline loops: CDR1 SGHTA, CDR2 FQGNSA. The J segment lost 1 base and the V segment lost 6 bases, leaving 5 bases of the junction unmatched. This CDR3 comprises 15 residues. The CDR3 is CASSFWTGGTDTQYF. Here the CDR3 DNA reads TGTGCCAGCAGTTTCTGGACAGGGGGCACAGATACGCAGTATTTT.

The rearrangement links TRBV9 to TRBJ2-1; 11 nucleotides agree with TRBD2. V gave up 2 bases and J gave up 5 bases; unmatched junction bases: 15. CDR3 length: 19 residues. The germline CDR1 and CDR2 sequences are SGDLS and YYNGEE. The CDR3 DNA follows: TGTGCCAGCAGCGTTGCCCTAGCGGGAGGTGCCCTCGACCACAATGAGCAGTTCTTC. Translating gives CASSVALAGGALDHNEQFF. The full variable domain, completed using reference TRBV9 and TRBJ2-1, is DSGVTQTPKHLITATGQRVTLRCSPRSGDLSVYWYQQSLDQGLQFLIQYYNGEERAKGNILERFSAQQFPDLHSELNLSSLELGDSALYFCASSVALAGGALDHNEQFFGPGTRLTVL.

This chain uses TRBV19 with TRBJ1-1; 7 nucleotides align to TRBD1. The germline V gene encodes CDR1 LNHDA and CDR2 SQIVND (reference sequence). With V trimmed by 0 bases and J by 4 bases, 2 bases remained unmatched. The CDR3 sequence is 14 residues long. Here the CDR3 DNA reads TGTGCCAGTAGTATAGATTCAGGGGGCACTGAAGCTTTCTTT. It specifies CASSIDSGGTEAFF.

The chain uses TRBV4-1 and TRBJ1-1, with 7 bases matching TRBD1. The CDR3 totals 16 residues. V lost 4 bases and J lost 4; bases outside the gene matches: 12. CDR1 is MGHRA and CDR2 is YSYEKL in the germline V gene. The CDR3 loop reads CASSPGGGPWVTEAFF. The CDR3, as DNA: TGCGCCAGCAGCCCAGGGGGTGGTCCCTGGGTCACTGAAGCTTTCTTT.

This clone was seen a few times. The gene calls are TRBV6-5 and TRBJ2-7; D gene uncertain. Germline values: CDR1 MNHEY, CDR2 SVGAGI. This CDR3 region has 15 residues. Trimming took 2 bases from V and 1 from J, leaving 12 bases between them. Written as DNA, the CDR3 is TGTGCCAGCAGTTACGGGCAGGCTCCATCCTACGAGCAGTACTTC. It is translated as CASSYGQAPSYEQYF.

The chain combines TRBV27 with TRBJ2-7, with a weak D call TRBD2 (6 bases). In germline, CDR1 is MNHEY, CDR2 SMNVEV (reference sequence). Trimming pared 8 bases from V and 3 bases from J, leaving 8 bases between. The CDR3 sequence is 11 residues long. The CDR3 coding sequence is TGTGCCAGCGGGGGGTACTACGAGCAGTACTTC. It encodes CASGGYYEQYF.

The J gene is TRBJ2-4, the V gene TRBV7-6; 16 bases align to TRBD2. CDR1 and CDR2 from the germline V gene are SGHVS and FNYEAQ. The V and J ends lost 5 bases and 6 bases, in that order; junction bases with no gene match: 4. The CDR3 has 16 residues. The chain's CDR3 is CASSKGLAGGPNIQYF. The DNA of the CDR3 is TGTGCCAGCAGCAAGGGACTAGCGGGAGGGCCAAACATTCAGTACTTC.

The J gene is TRBJ2-2, the V gene TRBV6-1; no clear D gene. V lost 3 bases and J lost 3, with 5 bases in between. The CDR3 is made up of 13 amino acids. Germline V gives CDR1 MNHNS, CDR2 SASEGT. CDR3 sequence: CASSDHYTGELFF. In DNA form, the CDR3 reads TGTGCCAGCAGTGACCATTACACCGGGGAGCTGTTTTTT.

This chain connects TRBV13 to TRBJ2-3; no reliable D call. Germline V gene data show CDR1 as PRHDT and CDR2 as FYEKMQ (reference sequence). Trimming cost V 5 bases and J 7 bases, with 13 bases left between them. This CDR3 is built from 13 residues. The CDR3 DNA follows: TGTGCCAGCAGCGGATCGGGTGATCATACGCAGTATTTT. It codes for CASSGSGDHTQYF. Complete variable domain (other parts from reference TRBV13 and TRBJ2-3): AAGVIQSPRHLIKEKRETATLKCYPIPRHDTVYWYQQGPGQDPQFLISFYEKMQSDKGSIPDRFSAQQFSDYHSELNMSSLELGDSALYFCASSGSGDHTQYFGPGTRLTVL.

This clone was observed a handful of times. This chain connects TRBV5-4 to TRBJ2-7; weak D call: TRBD1 (6 bases). Per the germline V gene, CDR1 is SGHNT and CDR2 is YYREEE (reference sequence). V dropped 0 bases and J dropped 3 bases, with 10 bases sitting between them. CDR3 size: 14 residues. CDR3 region: CASSLEGGSYEQYF. DNA of the CDR3: TGTGCCAGCAGCTTGGAAGGGGGTAGCTACGAGCAGTACTTC.

The chain employs TRBV28 and TRBJ1-2; D gene uncertain. CDR3 length equals 12 residues. Trimming cost V 1 base and J 6 bases, with 6 bases left between them. Germline V gives CDR1 MDHEN, CDR2 SYDVKM. CDR3: CASSLLADGYTF. CDR3 DNA sequence: TGTGCCAGCAGTTTATTGGCAGATGGCTACACCTTC.